The 11 T cell receptor beta chains presented below share a single source sample, sequenced in a study of T cells in Graves' hyperthyroidism and ophthalmopathy. RNA transcripts yielded amplified TCR beta CDR3 regions. First-round RT-PCR of the TCR CDR3 relied on the HTBI primer set. TCRdb reprocessed the multiplex PCR reads via MiXCR and lists one record per CDR3 protein. Of 500,000 to 650,000 distinct CDR3 sequences listed, approximately 20% are singletons. The specimen was blood. Receptors were obtained from a man in his forties with Graves' ophthalmopathy.

The chain uses TRBV30 and TRBJ1-5; maybe TRBD1 (5 bases). The V end lost 2 bases, the J end lost 3 bases, and 14 bases lay between the germline ends. This CDR3 region has 15 residues. Germline CDR1 and CDR2: GTSNPN and SVGIG (reference sequence). CDR3 nucleotide sequence: TGTGCCTGGAGTCAAACCCGACAGCCCAATCAGCCCCAGCATTTT. The encoded protein is CAWSQTRQPNQPQHF.

This clonotype was observed at least ten times. The chain carries TRBV12-3 or TRBV12-4 and TRBJ1-4; 7 nucleotides line up with TRBD1. V lost 5 bases to trimming and J lost 8 bases; unmatched junction nucleotides: 11. The CDR3 totals 15 residues. This CDR3 is CASSPSRTGGEKLFF. The DNA of the CDR3 is TGTGCCAGCAGTCCCTCGAGGACAGGAGGCGAAAAACTGTTTTTT.

This clonotype was counted many times. CDR3 loop: CASSPSNRGTNQPQHF. The CDR3 DNA is TGTGCCAGCAGTCCTTCTAACAGGGGGACCAATCAGCCCCAGCATTTT. The chain joins TRBV28 to TRBJ1-5; 8 bases align to TRBD1. J lost 3 bases, V lost 5 bases, and 9 bases had no gene match. The V gene's germline CDR1 is MDHEN and CDR2 SYDVKM. The length of the CDR3 is 16 residues.

In its sample, this clonotype was seen a few times. V usage is TRBV29-1 and J usage is TRBJ2-1; no definite D call. The CDR3 contains 16 residues. Trimming took off 2 bases at V and 0 bases at J, with 14 bases between the two ends. CDR1 is SQVTM and CDR2 is ANQGSEA in the germline V gene. CDR3 bases: TGCAGCGTTGAAACGCTTGCGATCGGCTCCTACAATGAGCAGTTCTTC. This encodes CSVETLAIGSYNEQFF.

A note on this clonotype: One end of the junction varies from germline; a read error may be responsible. The gene calls are TRBV6-1 and TRBJ1-2; D gene ambiguous. The CDR3 spans 13 residues. Germline V lookup: CDR1 MNHNS, CDR2 SASEGT. The CDR3, as DNA: TGCGCCAGCAGTGAATCGAAGGCCTACGGCTACGCCTTC. This sequence encodes CASSESKAYGYAF.

This clonotype showed up just a few times. V and J are TRBV27 and TRBJ1-1; weak D call: TRBD1 (5 bases). The CDR3 consists of 14 residues. The ends were cut back, 8 bases at V and 1 base at J, with 14 bases in the middle. Looked up from germline, CDR1 is MNHEY and CDR2 is SMNVEV (reference sequence). The CDR3 DNA is TGTGCCAGCGGCGCATTCACAGGGAACACTGAAGCTTTCTTT. This encodes CASGAFTGNTEAFF.

A note on this clonotype: It may be a read error: a sequence one base away is much more abundant. The V and J genes are TRBV28 and TRBJ1-1, with a possible D match to TRBD1 (5 bases). CDR1 is MDHEN and CDR2 is SYDVKM in the germline V gene. The CDR3 extends over 15 amino acids. DNA for the CDR3: TGTGCCAGCAGTTTCCCTCAGGGAAGGACCACTGGAGCTTTCTTT. Translating gives CASSFPQGRTTGAFF.

As for this clonotype: A much bigger clone sits one base away, suggesting this may be a read error. No conserved phenylalanine or tryptophan ends this CDR3, so it is likely a read error. The J gene is TRBJ2-2, the V gene TRBV30, with 7 nucleotides matching TRBD1. The CDR3 is made up of 14 amino acids. The V segment lost 1 base and the J segment 5 bases; nucleotides outside the gene matches: 4. CDR1 and CDR2 (germline): GTSNPN, SVGIG (reference sequence). CDR3 DNA: TGTGCCTGGAGTGCCCTGACAGGGACCGGGGAGCTGTTTTCT. Its protein is CAWSALTGTGELFS.

In its sample, this clonotype was seen many times. This chain joins TRBV11-1 and TRBJ2-1; D may match TRBD1 or TRBD2 (6 bases each). The CDR3 is 15 amino acids. V dropped 5 bases and J dropped 6 bases, with 17 bases sitting between them. From germline, CDR1 is SGHAT and CDR2 FQDESV (reference sequence). CDR3 region: CASSQRGEAGNEQFF. The CDR3 DNA follows: TGTGCCAGCAGCCAGAGGGGGGAGGCAGGCAATGAGCAGTTCTTC.

V is TRBV20-1 and J is TRBJ2-1; tentatively, D is TRBD1 (5 bases). Germline V gene data show CDR1 as DFQATT and CDR2 as SNEGSKA (reference sequence). The CDR3 is made up of 13 amino acids. V was clipped by 6 bases and J by 7 bases, with 16 bases between them. The CDR3 reads CSAPTGNRNEQFF. As DNA, the CDR3 is TGCAGTGCCCCCACAGGAAATCGGAATGAGCAGTTCTTC.

This clonotype was recorded at least ten times. The chain couples TRBV7-2 to TRBJ1-5; no firm D call. Trimming pared 5 bases from V and 5 bases from J, leaving 7 bases between. This CDR3 is built from 12 residues. Germline V gene data show CDR1 as SGHTA and CDR2 as FQGNSA. The DNA for the CDR3 is TGTGCCAGCAGCCCGACTGATCAGCCCCAGCATTTT. Translated, it gives CASSPTDQPQHF.